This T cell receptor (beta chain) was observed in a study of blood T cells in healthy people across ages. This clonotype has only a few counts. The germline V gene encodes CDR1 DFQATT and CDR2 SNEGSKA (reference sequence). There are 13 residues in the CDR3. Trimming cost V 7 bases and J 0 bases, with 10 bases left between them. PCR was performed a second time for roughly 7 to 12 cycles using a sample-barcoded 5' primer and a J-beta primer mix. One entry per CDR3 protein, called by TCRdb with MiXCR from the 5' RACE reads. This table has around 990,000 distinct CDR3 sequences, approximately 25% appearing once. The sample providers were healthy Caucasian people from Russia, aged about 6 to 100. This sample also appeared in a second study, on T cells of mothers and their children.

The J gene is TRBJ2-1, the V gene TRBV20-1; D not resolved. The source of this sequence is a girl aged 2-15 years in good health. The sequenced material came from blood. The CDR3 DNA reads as TGCAGTGTGAACGCCGTCTCCTACAATGAGCAGTTCTTC. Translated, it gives CSVNAVSYNEQFF.